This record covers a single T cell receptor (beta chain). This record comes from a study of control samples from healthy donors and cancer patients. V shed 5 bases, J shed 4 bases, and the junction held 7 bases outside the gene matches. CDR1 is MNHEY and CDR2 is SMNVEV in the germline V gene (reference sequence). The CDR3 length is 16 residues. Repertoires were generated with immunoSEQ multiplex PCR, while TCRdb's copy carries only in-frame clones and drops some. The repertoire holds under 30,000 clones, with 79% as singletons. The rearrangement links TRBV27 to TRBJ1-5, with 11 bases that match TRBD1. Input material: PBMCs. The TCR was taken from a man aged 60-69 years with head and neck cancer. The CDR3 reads CASSLRGQGGNQPQHF. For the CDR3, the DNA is TGTGCCAGCAGTCTACGGGGACAGGGGGGTAATCAGCCCCAGCATTTT.